This TCR beta chain was documented in a study of cytomegalovirus exposure and HLA in healthy donors. As regards this clone: The antigen is undetermined. Different DNA sequences within this sample yield the same CDR3.

Study-wide results and limits: In vitro confirmation showed a few CMV-associated chains to be CMV antigen specific.

The primer mix had 60 Vbeta and 13 Jbeta primers. Only in-frame clones appear in the TCRdb table, and some are missing; sequencing was by immunoSEQ multiplex PCR. The sample lists some 170,000 clones; about four fifths were seen once. J was trimmed by 6 bases and V by 2 bases; bases with no gene match: 3. This CDR3 is built from 15 residues. CDR1 and CDR2 from the germline V gene are MNHEY and SMNVEV (reference sequence). Sequencing input: PBMCs. This clonotype originated in a girl aged 10-17 years in good health and CMV-seropositive. The chain carries TRBV27 and TRBJ2-1; 11 bases align to TRBD2. CDR3 nucleotide sequence: TGTGCCAGCAGTTTAGGACTAGCGGGCCGCAATGAGCAGTTCTTC. This sequence encodes CASSLGLAGRNEQFF.